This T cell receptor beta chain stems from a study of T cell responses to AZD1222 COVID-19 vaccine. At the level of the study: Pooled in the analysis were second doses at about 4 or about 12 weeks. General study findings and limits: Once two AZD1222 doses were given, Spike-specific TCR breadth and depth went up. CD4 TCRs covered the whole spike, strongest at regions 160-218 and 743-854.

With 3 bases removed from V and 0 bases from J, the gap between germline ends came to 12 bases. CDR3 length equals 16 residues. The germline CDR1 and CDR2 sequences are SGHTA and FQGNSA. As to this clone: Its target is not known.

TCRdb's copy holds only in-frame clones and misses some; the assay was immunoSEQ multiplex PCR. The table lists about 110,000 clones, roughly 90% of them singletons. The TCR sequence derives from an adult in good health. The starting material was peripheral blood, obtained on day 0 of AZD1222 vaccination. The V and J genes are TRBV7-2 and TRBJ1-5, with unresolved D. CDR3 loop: CASSFADGLSNQPQHF. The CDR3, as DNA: TGTGCCAGCAGCTTCGCCGATGGCCTTAGCAATCAGCCCCAGCATTTT.